The 23 T cell receptor beta chains reported below all come from one sample, sequenced in a study of blood T cell repertoires in COVID-19. Produced via immunoSEQ multiplex PCR; TCRdb's table is partial and in-frame only. This sample has nearly 300,000 clones; nearly 90% occur once, and the top ten carry roughly 2.9%. Sequences were obtained from PBMCs or T cells enriched from blood (not recorded which). These receptor sequences come from a woman between 50 and 59 years old who had been exposed to COVID-19.

The chain has TRBV9 and TRBJ2-5, with 11 bases identical to TRBD2. The CDR3 extends over 15 amino acids. V gave up 0 bases and J gave up 3 bases; unmatched junction bases: 1. CDR1 SGDLS and CDR2 YYNGEE come from the germline V gene. CDR3 in DNA: TGTGCCAGCAGCGTAGGGGGACTAGCGGAAGAGACCCAGTACTTC. This encodes CASSVGGLAEETQYF.

This chain joins TRBV16 and TRBJ1-2, with TRBD1 identical over 9 bases. Trimming removed 0 bases from V and 1 base from J; junction bases left unmatched: 9. The CDR3 contains 18 residues. Germline CDR1 and CDR2: KGHSY and FQNENV. The DNA for the CDR3 is TGTGCCAGCAGCCAATCCCGGACAGGGGCATCCTTTAACTATGGCTACACCTTC. Its translation is CASSQSRTGASFNYGYTF.

Regarding this clone: The same CDR3 can be traced to other DNA sequences in this sample. This chain joins TRBV5-1 and TRBJ2-7; D is possibly TRBD2 (5 bases). Germline V CDR1 and CDR2: SGHRS, YFSETQ. With 0 bases removed from V and 0 bases from J, the gap between germline ends came to 10 bases. The CDR3 loop spans 15 amino acids. As DNA, the CDR3 is TGCGCCAGCAGCTTGGCCCCGGGGAGCTCCTACGAGCAGTACTTC. Its translation is CASSLAPGSSYEQYF.

The rearrangement joins TRBV7-9 to TRBJ1-3, with D unclear. CDR3 length: 16 amino acids. Trimming took off 1 base at V and 3 bases at J, with 13 bases between the two ends. The V gene's germline CDR1 is SEHNR and CDR2 FQNEAQ (reference sequence). The DNA of the CDR3 is TGTGCCAGCAGCTTAGGATCGCGGGCCGGTGGAAACACCATATATTTT. Translation: CASSLGSRAGGNTIYF. The variable domain in full, completed from reference TRBV7-9 and TRBJ1-3, reads DTGVSQNPRHKITKRGQNVTFRCDPISEHNRLYWYRQTLGQGPEFLTYFQNEAQLEKSRLLSDRFSAERPKGSFSTLEIQRTEQGDSAMYLCASSLGSRAGGNTIYFGEGSWLTVV.

The chain uses TRBV19 and TRBJ1-5; 9 bases agree with TRBD1. Trimming took 3 bases from V and 6 from J; bases not matched to a gene: 6. The CDR3 has 15 residues. Germline CDR1 reads LNHDA; CDR2 reads SQIVND (reference sequence). CDR3 loop: CASSMNGQGSQPQHF. CDR3 bases: TGTGCCAGTAGTATGAATGGACAGGGGAGTCAGCCCCAGCATTTT.

V is TRBV6-1 and J is TRBJ2-2; 11 nucleotides match TRBD2. Germline loops: CDR1 MNHNS, CDR2 SASEGT. Germline trimming cut 3 bases from V and 3 bases from J; bases unmatched to any gene: 9. This CDR3 has 18 residues. CDR3 coding DNA: TGTGCCAGCAGTGACCTTAGCGGGGGGGCGGTGGACACCGGGGAGCTGTTTTTT. Its translation: CASSDLSGGAVDTGELFF.

The chain has TRBV11-3 and TRBJ2-1; tentatively, D is TRBD1 (6 bases). V lost 4 bases to trimming and J lost 4 bases, with 14 bases between them. Germline V gene lookup returns CDR1 SGHNT and CDR2 YENEEA. This CDR3 contains 15 residues. CDR3 sequence: CASSSSGQGYNEQFF. For the CDR3, the DNA is TGTGCCAGCAGCTCCTCCGGCCAGGGGTACAATGAGCAGTTCTTC. Looking up the rest from reference TRBV11-3 and TRBJ2-1 gives the full variable domain: EAGVVQSPRYKIIEKKQPVAFWCNPISGHNTLYWYLQNLGQGPELLIRYENEEAVDDSQLPKDRFSAERLKGVDSTLKIQPAELGDSAVYLCASSSSGQGYNEQFFGPGTRLTVL.

CDR3 DNA: TGTGCCTGGAGTGTATCCAGGGATTACGAGCAGTACTTC. Amino acids: CAWSVSRDYEQYF. J is TRBJ2-7 and V is TRBV30; a possible D gene is TRBD1 (5 bases). The V gene's germline CDR1 is GTSNPN and CDR2 SVGIG (reference sequence). V lost 0 bases, J lost 4 bases, and 10 bases lay in between. The CDR3 extends over 13 amino acids.

The chain is built from TRBV4-2 and TRBJ2-1; possibly TRBD2 for D (5 bases). This CDR3 is built from 16 residues. Germline loops: CDR1 LGHNA, CDR2 YNFKEQ. V was trimmed by 1 base and J by 2 bases, leaving 12 bases between them. CDR3 sequence: CASSQVSGFAYNEQFF. CDR3 nucleotide sequence: TGTGCCAGCAGCCAAGTTTCGGGGTTTGCCTACAATGAGCAGTTCTTC.

The rearrangement uses TRBV30 and TRBJ1-2, with a tentative D call TRBD1 (5 bases). V lost 8 bases, J lost 3 bases, and 10 bases lay in between. Germline V gene sequence: CDR1 GTSNPN, CDR2 SVGIG (reference sequence). The CDR3 is 11 amino acids. CDR3 region: CAHWGDYGYTF. CDR3 DNA sequence: TGTGCCCACTGGGGGGACTATGGCTACACCTTC.

The V and J genes are TRBV2 and TRBJ2-1; a weak D match, TRBD2 (7 bases). The CDR3 has 16 residues. Germline CDR1 reads SNHLY; CDR2 reads FYNNEI. V gave up 6 bases and J gave up 5 bases, with 20 bases separating them. The CDR3 spells CASRGGPSSRNNEQFF. CDR3 coding DNA: TGTGCCAGCAGGGGGGGGCCCTCATCGCGTAACAATGAGCAGTTCTTC.

The chain has TRBV4-1 and TRBJ1-4; D gene uncertain. The CDR3 is 15 residues long. V was cut by 0 bases and J by 4 bases, with 9 bases left in between. The V gene's germline CDR1 is MGHRA and CDR2 YSYEKL. The DNA for the CDR3 is TGCGCCAGCAGCCAAGAATCGGGGAATAATGAAAAACTGTTTTTT. This translates into CASSQESGNNEKLFF.

V and J are TRBV5-1 and TRBJ1-2; D not certain. Between the trimmed V and J ends, which lost 4 bases and 2 bases, there was a span of 9 bases. The CDR3 extends over 13 amino acids. Germline lookup yields CDR1 SGHRS and CDR2 YFSETQ. CDR3 sequence: CASSAGHNYGYTF. In DNA, the CDR3 is TGCGCCAGCAGCGCGGGCCACAACTATGGCTACACCTTC.

Here the CDR3 reads CASSPFGQGSKETQYF. The DNA of the CDR3 is TGTGCCAGCAGCCCGTTCGGACAGGGTTCGAAAGAGACCCAGTACTTC. This chain connects TRBV3-1 (or the pseudogene TRBV3-2) to TRBJ2-5; 8 bases are shared with TRBD1. CDR1 is LGHDT and CDR2 is YNNKEL in the germline V gene (reference sequence). This CDR3 has 16 residues. V dropped 4 bases and J dropped 3; count of bases not matched to a gene: 10.

This rearrangement joins TRBV29-1 to TRBJ2-1, with 8 bases fitting TRBD2. This CDR3 has 14 amino acids. V dropped 5 bases and J dropped 6; count of bases not matched to a gene: 9. The germline CDR1 and CDR2 sequences are SQVTM and ANQGSEA. CDR3 bases: TGCAGCGTTCCGGCGGGGGGCCCATTCAATGAGCAGTTCTTC. This sequence encodes CSVPAGGPFNEQFF.

V gene TRBV6-2 or TRBV6-3 combines with J gene TRBJ1-1, with unresolved D. Germline V lookup: CDR1 MNHEY, CDR2 SVGEGT. CDR3 size: 15 residues. Trimming took 4 bases from V and 0 from J, leaving 12 bases between them. The CDR3 protein is CASSSQQFMNTEAFF. CDR3 nucleotide sequence: TGTGCCAGCAGTTCACAACAGTTCATGAACACTGAAGCTTTCTTT.

The chain has TRBV27 and TRBJ1-1, with a weak D call TRBD1 (5 bases). Germline V lookup: CDR1 MNHEY, CDR2 SMNVEV (reference sequence). The CDR3 is made up of 14 amino acids. Trimming cost V 1 base and J 4 bases, with 10 bases left between them. DNA for the CDR3: TGTGCCAGCAGTTTATTGGGGGGGGTCACTGAAGCTTTCTTT. It is translated as CASSLLGGVTEAFF.

This clone was detected once. The chain links TRBV2 to TRBJ2-2, with 8 bases fitting TRBD1. The CDR3 is 14 residues long. In germline, CDR1 is SNHLY, CDR2 FYNNEI. The J segment lost 0 bases and the V segment lost 8 bases, leaving 2 bases of the junction unmatched. CDR3 in amino acids: CASEDRANTGELFF. The CDR3 DNA sequence: TGTGCCAGCGAGGACAGGGCGAACACCGGGGAGCTGTTTTTT.

Regarding this clone: The sample carries other DNA sequences with the same CDR3. The V and J genes are TRBV4-1 and TRBJ1-6; TRBD1 matches at 9 bases. Germline CDR1 and CDR2: MGHRA and YSYEKL. The CDR3 totals 15 residues. V lost 2 bases, J lost 7 bases, and 3 bases stayed unmatched. The CDR3 DNA follows: TGCGCCAGCAGCCAACTGGGACAGGGCAATTCACCCCTCCACTTT. It translates to CASSQLGQGNSPLHF.

The rearrangement joins TRBV19 to TRBJ1-3; a weak D match, TRBD1 (6 bases). The V and J ends lost 7 bases and 3 bases respectively, with 19 bases between them. Germline V gene sequence: CDR1 LNHDA, CDR2 SQIVND (reference sequence). The CDR3 consists of 16 residues. CDR3 in amino acids: CASTLGARGRGNTIYF. DNA of the CDR3: TGTGCCAGTACCCTGGGGGCCAGGGGACGTGGAAACACCATATATTTT. Full variable domain (remainder filled in from reference TRBV19 and TRBJ1-3): DGGITQSPKYLFRKEGQNVTLSCEQNLNHDAMYWYRQDPGQGLRLIYYSQIVNDFQKGDIAEGYSVSREKKESFPLTVTSAQKNPTAFYLCASTLGARGRGNTIYFGEGSWLTVV.

The CDR3 bases are TGTGCCAGCAGCCGGACAGGGAACTCTGGAAACACCATATATTTT. Its translation: CASSRTGNSGNTIYF. The rearrangement uses TRBV5-8 and TRBJ1-3, with 8 bases lining up with TRBD1. The CDR3 contains 15 residues. The V gene's germline CDR1 is SGHTS and CDR2 YDEGEE. Losses at the gene ends were 4 bases for V and 0 bases for J; bases not matched to a gene: 3.

The rearrangement links TRBV6-4 to TRBJ1-1, with a tentative D call TRBD1 (5 bases). V was shortened by 7 bases and J by 1 base, with 19 bases between the two germline ends. The CDR3 contains 16 residues. CDR1 is MRHNA and CDR2 is SNTAGT in the germline V gene. The CDR3 loop is CASKGTLGHPNTEAFF. DNA for the CDR3: TGTGCCAGCAAGGGGACTCTCGGTCATCCGAACACTGAAGCTTTCTTT.

CDR3 in amino acids: CASSPKRTGTGGRTDTQYF. CDR3 coding DNA: TGTGCCAGCAGTCCGAAACGAACCGGGACAGGGGGACGGACAGATACGCAGTATTTT. This sequence joins TRBV28 and TRBJ2-3, with 11 bases matching TRBD1. Germline V CDR1 and CDR2: MDHEN, SYDVKM. V shed 5 bases and J 3 bases; nucleotides not matched to a gene: 16. This CDR3 is 19 amino acids long.